The 5 T cell receptor beta chains below come from one sample, sequenced in a study of long-term antiretroviral therapy in people with HIV. At the survey level, the v3.0 immunoSEQ assay was run. Assay used: immunoSEQ multiplex PCR; TCRdb lists only in-frame clones, some missing. There are about 12,000 clones in the sample; around 82% occur only once, and 13% to 15% lies in the top ten. The sequences come from unsorted PBMCs, collected 1.3 years after starting antiretroviral therapy. These TCRs come from a woman between 18 and 30 years old with HIV.

The rearrangement links TRBV9 to TRBJ2-1, with D possibly being TRBD2 (5 bases). V lost 4 bases, J lost 4 bases, and 15 bases lay in between. CDR1 is SGDLS, CDR2 YYNGEE, per germline. This CDR3 contains 15 residues. CDR3 DNA: TGTGCCAGCAGCCCCGGGGTTAACGGTTACAATGAGCAGTTCTTC. It codes for CASSPGVNGYNEQFF.

The J gene is TRBJ2-7, the V gene TRBV2, with D perhaps given as TRBD1 or TRBD2 (5 bases each). CDR3 size: 13 residues. Per germline, CDR1 SNHLY and CDR2 FYNNEI. V was cut by 4 bases and J by 2 bases, with 9 bases left in between. The CDR3 region has the DNA TGTGCCAGCAGTGGTGAGGGGCCCTACGAGCAGTACTTC. Amino acid sequence: CASSGEGPYEQYF.

The rearrangement joins TRBV14 to TRBJ1-2, with D maybe TRBD1 (5 bases). There are 16 residues in the CDR3. The germline V gene encodes CDR1 SGHDN and CDR2 FVKESK. With 4 bases removed from V and 7 bases from J, the gap between germline ends came to 22 bases. The CDR3 coding sequence is TGTGCCAGCAGCCCTTACCGGGGGGGGTTTACGAGTGGCTACACCTTC. Encoded protein: CASSPYRGGFTSGYTF.

This chain connects TRBV13 to TRBJ1-1, with 9 bases lining up with TRBD1. CDR1 PRHDT and CDR2 FYEKMQ come from the germline V gene (reference sequence). Losses at the gene ends were 7 bases for V and 5 bases for J; bases not matched to a gene: 5. The CDR3 totals 13 residues. The CDR3 loop is CASIGTGLTEAFF. CDR3 sequence (DNA): TGTGCCAGCATCGGGACAGGGCTTACTGAAGCTTTCTTT.

This clone was counted between two and nine times. The V gene is TRBV5-5, the J gene TRBJ1-6; the D is unclear. Germline lookup yields CDR1 SGHKS and CDR2 YYEKEE (reference sequence). V lost 2 bases and J 7 bases, leaving 16 bases between the germline ends. The CDR3 contains 16 residues. The CDR3 reads CASSLEFRQLNSPLHF. CDR3 in DNA: TGTGCCAGCAGCTTAGAGTTTCGGCAATTAAATTCACCCCTCCACTTT.